This TCR beta chain was sequenced in a study of T cell repertoires in cytomegalovirus infection. As concerns this clonotype: The antigen is unknown.

The CDR3 has 14 residues. V was clipped by 6 bases and J by 1 base; unmatched bases: 1. TCRdb re-called the reads through MiXCR, storing one row per CDR3 protein. Altogether more than 65,000 distinct CDR3 sequences are present, approximately 43% being singletons, with the ten largest covering over 85%. The sample was CD8+ T cells from cultured PBMCs, taken from culture after CMV antigen stimulation. The rearrangement uses TRBV12-3 or TRBV12-4 and TRBJ1-3; TRBD1 matches 9 bases. The receptor was isolated from a human donor in good health (CMV status not recorded). Some clones in this sample may be carry-over from other donors' samples. CDR3 DNA sequence: TGTGCCAGCAGCGACAGGGGGTCTGGAAACACCATATATTTT. Protein sequence: CASSDRGSGNTIYF.